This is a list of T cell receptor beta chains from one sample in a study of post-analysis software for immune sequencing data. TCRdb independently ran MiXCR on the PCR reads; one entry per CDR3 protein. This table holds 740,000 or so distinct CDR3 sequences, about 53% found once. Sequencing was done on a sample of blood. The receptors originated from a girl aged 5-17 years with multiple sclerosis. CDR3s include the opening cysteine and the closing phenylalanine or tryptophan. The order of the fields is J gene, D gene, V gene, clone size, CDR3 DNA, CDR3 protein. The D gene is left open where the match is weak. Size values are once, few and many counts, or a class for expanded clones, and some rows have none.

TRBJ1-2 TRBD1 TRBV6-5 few TGTGCCAGCAGTTCGGACAGGACAGCTAACTATGGCTACACCTTC CASSSDRTANYGYTF
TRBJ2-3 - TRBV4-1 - TGCGCCAGCAGCCAGGGACGGATAGTCACAGATACGCAGTATTTT CASSQGRIVTDTQYF
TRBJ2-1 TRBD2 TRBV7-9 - TGTGCCAGCAGCCCGCGGACTAGCGGGGGTCGGAATGAGCAGTTCTTC CASSPRTSGGRNEQFF
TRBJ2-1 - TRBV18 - TGTGCCAGCTCACCCACAGGTGGGGATCTTGAGCAGTTCTTC CASSPTGGDLEQFF
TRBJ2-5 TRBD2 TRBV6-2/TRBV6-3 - TGTGCCAGCAGTCACGCATCGGCGGGAGAAGAGACCCAGTACTTC CASSHASAGEETQYF
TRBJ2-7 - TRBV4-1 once TGCGCCAGCAGCCAAGACGTAAACCCCTACGAGCAGTACTTC CASSQDVNPYEQYF
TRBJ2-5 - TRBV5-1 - TGCGCCAGCAGCCCACCGCAGAAAGAGACCCAGTACTTC CASSPPQKETQYF
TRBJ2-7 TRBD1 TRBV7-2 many TGTGCCAGCAGCCCGGACAGGGGAGTCCACGAGCAGTACTTC CASSPDRGVHEQYF
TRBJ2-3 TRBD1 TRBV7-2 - TGTGCCAGCAGCTCCATTCGACAGGGAAGCACAGATACGCAGTATTTT CASSSIRQGSTDTQYF
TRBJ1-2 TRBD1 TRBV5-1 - TGCGCCAGCTGCTTGAGTGTAGGACAGGGTAGCGGCTATGGCTACACCTTC CASCLSVGQGSGYGYTF
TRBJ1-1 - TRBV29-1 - TGCAGCGTTGATGTAGCCATGAACACTGAAGCTTTCTTT CSVDVAMNTEAFF
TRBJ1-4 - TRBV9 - TGTGCCAGCAGCGGGGTAGGCGGGGCCCGAAAACTGTTTTTT CASSGVGGARKLFF
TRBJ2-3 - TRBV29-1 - TGCAGCGACCGGGAACATACCCCAGATACGCAGTATTTT CSDREHTPDTQYF
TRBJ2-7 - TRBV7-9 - TGTGCCAGCAGCTTAGCTAGCTCCTACAATGAGCAGTACTTC CASSLASSYNEQYF
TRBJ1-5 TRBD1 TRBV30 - TGTGCCTGGAGCCCCGGACAGGGTAGCAATCAGCCCCAGCATTTT CAWSPGQGSNQPQHF
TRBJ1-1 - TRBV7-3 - TGTGCCAGCGGCTATATGAACACTGAAGCTTTCTTT CASGYMNTEAFF
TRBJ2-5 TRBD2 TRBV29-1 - TGCAGCGTTAATTTGCGGGGGAGCTTACAAGAGACCCAGTACTTC CSVNLRGSLQETQYF
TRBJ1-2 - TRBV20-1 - TGCAGTGCCCCGGGACTGGCCGTTCGAGCAGCTAACTATGGCTACACCTTC CSAPGLAVRAANYGYTF
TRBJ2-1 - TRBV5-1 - TGCGCCAGCAGCTTGGAATGGGGGATATATGAGCAGTTCTTC CASSLEWGIYEQFF
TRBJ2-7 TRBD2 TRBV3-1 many TGTGCCAGCAGCCAAGCCAGGACTAGCGGGAGAAGTGTCGAGCAGTACTTC CASSQARTSGRSVEQYF
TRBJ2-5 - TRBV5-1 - TGCGCCAGCAGGCGGTTAGGGCAAGAGACCCAGTACTTC CASRRLGQETQYF
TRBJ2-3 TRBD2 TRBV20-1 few TGCAGTGCTAGAGAGACTAGCGGGGGGAGGGCTAGCACAGATACGCAGTATTTT CSARETSGGRASTDTQYF
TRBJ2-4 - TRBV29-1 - TGCAGCGTTACGGGGGGCGGGCCGGCCAAAAACATTCAGTACTTC CSVTGGGPAKNIQYF
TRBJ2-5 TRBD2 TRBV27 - TGTGCCAGCAGCTGGGGACTAGCGGTTTACAATGAGCAGTACTTC CASSWGLAVYNEQYF
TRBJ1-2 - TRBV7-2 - TGTGCCAGCAGCTTAGAGCTCAGGCGTCATGGCTACACCTTC CASSLELRRHGYTF
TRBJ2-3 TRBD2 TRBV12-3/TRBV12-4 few TGTGCCAGCGCCCTCGGGACTAGCGGGGGGGTTCGGGATACGCAGTATTTT CASALGTSGGVRDTQYF
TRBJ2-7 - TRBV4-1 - TGCGCCAGCAGTAAGGTGGGGGAAACCTACGAGCAGTACTTC CASSKVGETYEQYF
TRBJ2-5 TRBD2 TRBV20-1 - TGCAGTGCTAGAGACTCCGGGCGGGAGGGCCCCGAGACCCAGTACTTC CSARDSGREGPETQYF
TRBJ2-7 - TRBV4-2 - TGTGCCAGCAGTAGAAACCACGAGCAGTACTTC CASSRNHEQYF
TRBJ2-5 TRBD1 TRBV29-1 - TGCAGCGTTGGGCCTGGACAGGGGGGGGAGACCCAGTACTTC CSVGPGQGGETQYF
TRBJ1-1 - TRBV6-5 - TGTGCCAGCAGTCCGGCAAGGTCTGAAGCTTTCTTT CASSPARSEAFF
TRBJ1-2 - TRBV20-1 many TGCAGTGCTGTACGGACGGAGAACTATGGCTACACCTTC CSAVRTENYGYTF
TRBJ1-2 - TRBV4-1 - TGCGCCAGCAGCGACCGGGACGTCGATGGCTACACCTTC CASSDRDVDGYTF
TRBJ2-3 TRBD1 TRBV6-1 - TGTGCCAGCAGTCCCCCGGGACAGCGCATTGGTGATACGCAGTATTTT CASSPPGQRIGDTQYF
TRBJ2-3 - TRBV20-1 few TGCAGTGCTAGAGTACCGGGGTACACAGATACGCAGTATTTT CSARVPGYTDTQYF
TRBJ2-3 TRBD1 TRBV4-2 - TGTGCCAGCAGCCATTCCTTGACAGGGGAGTTAGGAGATACGCAGTATTTT CASSHSLTGELGDTQYF
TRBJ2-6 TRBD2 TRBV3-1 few TGTGCCAGCAGCGGGGGGGTGTCTGGGGCCAACGTCCTGACTTTC CASSGGVSGANVLTF
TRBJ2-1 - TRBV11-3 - TGTGCCAGCAGCTACGCTCGAGCGGATAATGAGCAGTTCTTC CASSYARADNEQFF
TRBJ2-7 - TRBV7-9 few TGTGCCAGCAGCTTAGCAGGGGCGCCACGTGGCGAGCAGTACTTC CASSLAGAPRGEQYF
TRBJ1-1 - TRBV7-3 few TGTGCCAGCAGTAGGGGGTCGAACACTGAAGCTTTCTTT CASSRGSNTEAFF
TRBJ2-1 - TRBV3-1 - TGTGCCAGCAGCCAAGGGGTGGGCGGAGTCTACGATGAGCAGTTCTTC CASSQGVGGVYDEQFF
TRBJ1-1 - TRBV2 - TGTGCCAGCAAAAGGGGAGCGACTGAAGCTTTCTTT CASKRGATEAFF
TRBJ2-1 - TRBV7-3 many TGTGCCAGCAGTTTAACGGGTGTTGAGCAGTTCTTC CASSLTGVEQFF
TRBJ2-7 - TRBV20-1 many TGCAGTGCTAGAGGCAGCTACGAGCAGTACTTC CSARGSYEQYF
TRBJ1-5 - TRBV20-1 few TGCAGTGCTAGAGGTCTAGATCAGCCCCAGCATTTT CSARGLDQPQHF
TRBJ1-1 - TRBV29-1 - TGCAGCGGTACAGGGTCTAGCACTGAAGCTTTCTTT CSGTGSSTEAFF
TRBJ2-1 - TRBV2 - TGTGCCAGCAGTGTGGCTAGAGACAATGAGCAGTTCTTC CASSVARDNEQFF
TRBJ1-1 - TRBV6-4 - TGTGCCAGCAGTGACTACCCGGCGCCTATGAACACTGAAGCTTTCTTT CASSDYPAPMNTEAFF
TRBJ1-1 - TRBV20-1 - TGCAGTGCAGGACGGCTGAACACTGAAGCTTTCTTT CSAGRLNTEAFF
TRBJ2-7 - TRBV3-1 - TGTGCCAGCAGGCTTACCACGGGACCGTACGAGCAGTACTTC CASRLTTGPYEQYF
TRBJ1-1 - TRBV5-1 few TGCGCCAGCAGCTTTGTTCGGGGTGGGCGGACTAGCATGAACACTGAAGCTTTCTTT CASSFVRGGRTSMNTEAFF